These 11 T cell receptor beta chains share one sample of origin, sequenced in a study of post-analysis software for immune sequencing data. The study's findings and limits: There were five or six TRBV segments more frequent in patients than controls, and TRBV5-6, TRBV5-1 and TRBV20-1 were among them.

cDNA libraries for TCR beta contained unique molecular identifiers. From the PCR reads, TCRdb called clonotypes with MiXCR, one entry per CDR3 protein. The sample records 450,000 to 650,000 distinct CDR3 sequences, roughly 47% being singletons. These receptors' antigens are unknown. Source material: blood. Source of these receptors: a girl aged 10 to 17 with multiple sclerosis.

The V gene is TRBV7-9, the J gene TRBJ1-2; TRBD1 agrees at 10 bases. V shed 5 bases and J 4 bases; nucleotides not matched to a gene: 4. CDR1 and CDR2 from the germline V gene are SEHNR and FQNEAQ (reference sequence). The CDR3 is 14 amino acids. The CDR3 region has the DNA TGTGCCAGCAGCCGGACAGGGGGAGCCTATGGCTACACCTTC. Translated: CASSRTGGAYGYTF.

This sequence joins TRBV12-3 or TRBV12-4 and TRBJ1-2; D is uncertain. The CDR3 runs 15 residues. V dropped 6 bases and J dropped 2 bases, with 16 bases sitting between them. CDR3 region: CASSAGSGLNYGYTF. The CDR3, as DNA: TGTGCCAGCAGCGCGGGGTCAGGACTGAACTATGGCTACACCTTC.

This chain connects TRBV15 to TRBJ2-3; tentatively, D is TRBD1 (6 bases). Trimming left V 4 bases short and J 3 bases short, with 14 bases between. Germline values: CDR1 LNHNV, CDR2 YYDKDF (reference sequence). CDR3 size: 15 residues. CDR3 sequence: CATSINGQGTDTQYF. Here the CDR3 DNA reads TGTGCCACCAGCATAAATGGGCAGGGGACAGATACGCAGTATTTT.

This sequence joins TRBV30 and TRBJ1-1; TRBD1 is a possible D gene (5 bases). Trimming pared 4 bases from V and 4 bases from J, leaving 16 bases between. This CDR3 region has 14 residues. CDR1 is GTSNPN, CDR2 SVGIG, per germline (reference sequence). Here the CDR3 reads CAWTWGSDGTEAFF. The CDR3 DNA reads TGTGCCTGGACCTGGGGCAGCGATGGCACTGAAGCTTTCTTT.

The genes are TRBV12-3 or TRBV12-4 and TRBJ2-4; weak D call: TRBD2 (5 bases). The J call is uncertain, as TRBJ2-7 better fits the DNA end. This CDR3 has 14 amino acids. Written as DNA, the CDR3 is TGTGCCAGCAGTTTAATGGCTAGCCTCTACGAGCAGTACTTC. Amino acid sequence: CASSLMASLYEQYF.

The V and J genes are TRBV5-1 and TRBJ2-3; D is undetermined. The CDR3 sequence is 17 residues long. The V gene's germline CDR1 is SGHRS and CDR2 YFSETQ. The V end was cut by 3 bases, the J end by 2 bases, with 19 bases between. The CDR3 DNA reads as TGCGCCAGCAGCTCCGCACAGAGGTCGTTTTACACAGATACGCAGTATTTT. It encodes CASSSAQRSFYTDTQYF. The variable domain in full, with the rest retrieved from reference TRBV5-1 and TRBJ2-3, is KAGVTQTPRYLIKTRGQQVTLSCSPISGHRSVSWYQQTPGQGLQFLFEYFSETQRNKGNFPGRFSGRQFSNSRSEMNVSTLELGDSALYLCASSSAQRSFYTDTQYFGPGTRLTVL.

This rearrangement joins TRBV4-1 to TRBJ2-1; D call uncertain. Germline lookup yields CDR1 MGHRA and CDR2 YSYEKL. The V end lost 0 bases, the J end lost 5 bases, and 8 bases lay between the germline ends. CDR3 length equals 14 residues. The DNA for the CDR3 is TGCGCCAGCAGCCAAGATCGGCCGAACAATGAGCAGTTCTTC. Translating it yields CASSQDRPNNEQFF.

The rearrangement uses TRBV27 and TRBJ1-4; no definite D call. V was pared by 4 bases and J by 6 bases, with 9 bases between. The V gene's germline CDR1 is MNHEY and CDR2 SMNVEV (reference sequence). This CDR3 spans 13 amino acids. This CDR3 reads CASSSWIDEKLFF. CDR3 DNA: TGTGCCAGCAGTTCCTGGATTGATGAAAAACTGTTTTTT.

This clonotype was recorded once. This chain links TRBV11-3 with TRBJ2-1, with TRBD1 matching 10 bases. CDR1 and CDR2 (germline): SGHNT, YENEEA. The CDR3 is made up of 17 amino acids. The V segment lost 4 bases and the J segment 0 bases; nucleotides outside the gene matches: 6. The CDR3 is CASSSGTGASSYNEQFF. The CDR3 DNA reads TGTGCCAGCAGCTCCGGGACAGGGGCGAGCTCCTACAATGAGCAGTTCTTC.

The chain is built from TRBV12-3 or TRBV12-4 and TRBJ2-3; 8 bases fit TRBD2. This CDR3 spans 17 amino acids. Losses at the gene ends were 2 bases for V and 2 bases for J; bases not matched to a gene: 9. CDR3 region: CASSLYASGGFTDTQYF. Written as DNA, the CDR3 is TGTGCCAGCAGTTTATATGCGAGCGGGGGATTCACAGATACGCAGTATTTT.

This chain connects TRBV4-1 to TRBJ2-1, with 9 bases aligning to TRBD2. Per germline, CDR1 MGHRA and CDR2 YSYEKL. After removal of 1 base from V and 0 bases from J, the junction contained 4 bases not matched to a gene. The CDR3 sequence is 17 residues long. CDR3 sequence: CASSQVAAGGSYNEQFF. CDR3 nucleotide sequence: TGCGCCAGCAGCCAAGTCGCAGCGGGAGGCTCCTACAATGAGCAGTTCTTC.